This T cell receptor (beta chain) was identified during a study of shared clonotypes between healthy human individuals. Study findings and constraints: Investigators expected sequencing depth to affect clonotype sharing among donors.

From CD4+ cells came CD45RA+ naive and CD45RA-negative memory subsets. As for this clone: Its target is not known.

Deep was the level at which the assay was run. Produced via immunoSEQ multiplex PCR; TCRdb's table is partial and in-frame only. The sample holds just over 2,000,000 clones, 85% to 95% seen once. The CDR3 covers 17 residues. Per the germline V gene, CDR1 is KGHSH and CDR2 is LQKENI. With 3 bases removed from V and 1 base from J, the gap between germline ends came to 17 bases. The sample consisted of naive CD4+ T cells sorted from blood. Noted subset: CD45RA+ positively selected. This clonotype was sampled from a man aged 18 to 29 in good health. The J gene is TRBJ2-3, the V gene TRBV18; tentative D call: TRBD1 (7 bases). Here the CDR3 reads CASSPLTGGGGTDTQYF. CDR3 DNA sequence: TGTGCCAGCTCACCCCTAACCGGAGGGGGCGGCACAGATACGCAGTATTTT.